A selection of T cell receptor beta chains follows, all from one sample in a study of cytomegalovirus exposure and HLA in healthy donors. Using immunoSEQ multiplex PCR, the repertoire was profiled, and TCRdb retains in-frame clones only, with some absent. The ten most abundant clones cover around 4.9% of a sample with tens of thousands of clones. The sample taken for sequencing was PBMCs. The source of these receptors is a female donor in good health and CMV-seronegative. The CDR3 runs from the conserved cysteine through the conserved F or W. The D gene is left open where the match is weak.

>TRBJ2-3|13|TRBV27|.
CASSLQSTDTQYF
TGTGCCAGCAGTTTACAGAGCACAGATACGCAGTATTTT
>TRBJ1-3|15|TRBV28|.
CASSSVSNPGNTIYF
TGTGCCAGCAGTTCCGTATCTAACCCGGGAAACACCATATATTTT
>TRBJ2-3|14|TRBV30|.
CAWGAGLGTDTQYF
TGTGCCTGGGGGGCAGGGTTAGGAACAGATACGCAGTATTTT
>TRBJ1-5|14|TRBV5-6|.
CASSKGRNNQPQHF
TGTGCCAGCAGCAAAGGGAGGAACAATCAGCCCCAGCATTTT
>TRBJ1-1|13|TRBV9|TRBD1
CASSAIGTDEAFF
TGTGCCAGCAGCGCAATTGGGACAGATGAAGCTTTCTTT
>TRBJ1-2|13|TRBV28|TRBD1
CASRRQGTAGYTF
TGTGCCAGCAGGAGACAGGGGACGGCTGGCTACACCTTC
>TRBJ1-5|14|TRBV30|TRBD1
CAWSVGTGGQPQHF
TGTGCCTGGAGTGTGGGGACAGGGGGTCAGCCCCAGCATTTT
>TRBJ2-4|15|TRBV7-8|TRBD1
CASNQGGVGKNIQYF
TGTGCCAGCAATCAAGGGGGCGTCGGCAAAAACATTCAGTACTTC
>TRBJ1-1|14|TRBV6-6|.
CAVRAVGGNTEAFF
TGTGCCGTCAGGGCAGTGGGTGGAAACACTGAAGCTTTCTTT
>TRBJ1-6|15|TRBV5-1|TRBD1
CASSLVGQGDSPLHF
TGCGCCAGCAGCTTGGTTGGACAGGGGGATTCACCCCTCCACTTT
>TRBJ2-2|14|TRBV7-9|.
CASSLTDFDGELFF
TGTGCCAGCAGCTTGACCGACTTCGACGGGGAGCTGTTTTTT
>TRBJ2-1|15|TRBV10-1|TRBD1
CASTEGQGPPNEQFF
TGCGCCAGCACTGAGGGACAGGGCCCACCCAATGAGCAGTTCTTC
>TRBJ1-2|14|TRBV19|TRBD1
CASAGQTNYYGYTF
TGTGCCAGTGCGGGACAGACTAATTACTATGGCTACACCTTC
>TRBJ2-2|12|TRBV15|.
CATSRAEGELFF
TGTGCCACCAGCAGAGCTGAGGGGGAGCTGTTTTTT
>TRBJ1-1|16|TRBV9|TRBD1
CASSVAGQGADTEAFF
TGTGCCAGCAGCGTAGCCGGACAGGGGGCGGACACTGAAGCTTTCTTT
>TRBJ1-6|14|TRBV9|.
CASSVADFNSPLHF
TGTGCCAGCAGCGTAGCTGACTTCAATTCACCCCTCCACTTT
>TRBJ2-3|17|TRBV6-4|TRBD2
CASSDSVAGGPPDTQYF
TGTGCCAGCAGTGACTCTGTAGCGGGGGGGCCGCCAGATACGCAGTATTTT
>TRBJ1-5|15|TRBV6-5|TRBD1
CASSTGTGVGQPQHF
TGTGCCAGCAGTACCGGGACAGGGGTGGGTCAGCCCCAGCATTTT
>TRBJ1-5|13|TRBV11-2|.
CASSFSSNQPQHF
TGTGCCAGCAGCTTCAGTAGCAATCAGCCCCAGCATTTT
>TRBJ2-3|15|TRBV5-1|.
CASSLSGDPTDTQYF
TGCGCCAGCAGCTTATCGGGGGACCCCACAGATACGCAGTATTTT
>TRBJ2-2|15|TRBV5-1|TRBD1
CASSPWDRGTGELFF
TGCGCCAGCAGCCCCTGGGACAGGGGAACCGGGGAGCTGTTTTTT
>TRBJ1-4|13|TRBV2|TRBD1
CASSERTGEKLFF
TGTGCCAGCAGTGAGAGGACAGGCGAAAAACTGTTTTTT
>TRBJ2-7|15|TRBV28|TRBD1
CASSSPGQGAYEQYF
TGTGCCAGCAGTTCACCGGGACAGGGGGCCTACGAGCAGTACTTC
>TRBJ1-1|15|TRBV19|.
CASSIVFSVGVEAFF
TGTGCCAGTAGTATAGTGTTCTCGGTCGGAGTTGAAGCTTTCTTT
>TRBJ2-7|14|TRBV28|TRBD1
CASSRLTGAYEQYF
TGTGCCAGCAGTCGGCTTACAGGGGCCTACGAGCAGTACTTC
>TRBJ1-6|16|TRBV30|TRBD1
CAWNVDRLADGSPLHF
TGTGCCTGGAACGTGGACAGGTTGGCGGATGGTTCACCCCTCCACTTT
>TRBJ2-5|14|TRBV19|.
CASSIGPGQETQYF
TGTGCCAGTAGTATAGGCCCAGGGCAAGAGACCCAGTACTTC
>TRBJ1-2|12|TRBV6-5|.
CAIQSGSYGYTF
TGTGCCATCCAATCCGGGAGCTATGGCTACACCTTC
>TRBJ1-5|14|TRBV5-6|.
CASSRTYSNQPQHF
TGTGCCAGCAGCCGGACATACAGCAATCAGCCCCAGCATTTT
>TRBJ1-6|14|TRBV6-1|TRBD1
CASSAGQYGSPLHF
TGCGCCAGCAGTGCGGGACAGTACGGTTCACCCCTCCACTTT
>TRBJ1-2|15|TRBV5-4|.
CASSLAGRESSGYTF
TGTGCCAGCAGCTTGGCGGGCAGGGAATCCTCCGGCTACACCTTC
>TRBJ1-5|14|TRBV28|TRBD1
CASSSTGLRQPQHF
TGTGCCAGCAGTTCGACAGGGTTAAGGCAGCCCCAGCATTTT
>TRBJ1-4|16|TRBV5-4|.
CASSLGQSATNEKLFF
TGTGCCAGCAGCTTGGGGCAGTCTGCAACTAATGAAAAACTGTTTTTT
>TRBJ2-1|15|TRBV27|TRBD2
CASSLASGGGNEQFF
TGTGCCAGCAGTTTAGCTAGCGGGGGCGGCAATGAGCAGTTCTTC
>TRBJ1-1|13|TRBV5-1|.
CASSPGQNTEAFF
TGCGCCAGCAGCCCCGGACAGAACACTGAAGCTTTCTTT
>TRBJ2-1|18|TRBV7-3|TRBD2
CASSLIPGVAGGYNEQFF
TGTGCCAGCAGCTTAATTCCCGGAGTAGCGGGGGGATACAATGAGCAGTTCTTC
>TRBJ2-6|14|TRBV4-2|.
CASSQDWPRNVLTF
TGTGCCAGCAGCCAAGACTGGCCCCGCAACGTCCTGACTTTC